The 24 T cell receptor beta chains below come from one sample, sequenced in a study of PD-L1 blockade in urothelial cancer. The table came from immunoSEQ multiplex PCR; TCRdb's copy has only in-frame clones and leaves some out. The table lists 100,000 or so clones, around 85% of them singletons. Sequences were derived from PBMCs, sampled around atezolizumab (anti-PD-L1) treatment. These receptors all stem from a man in his forties or fifties with urothelial cancer.

The chain recombines TRBV5-1 with TRBJ1-4; D is possibly TRBD1 (6 bases). Between the trimmed V and J ends, which lost 5 bases and 4 bases, there was a span of 15 bases. This CDR3 is built from 15 residues. Germline-derived CDR1 and CDR2 are SGHRS and YFSETQ. The CDR3 region has the DNA TGCGCCAGCAGATTACTACAGGGTGGTAATGAAAAACTGTTTTTT. This sequence encodes CASRLLQGGNEKLFF.

This sequence joins TRBV27 and TRBJ2-7; 8 bases fit TRBD1. The CDR3 is 13 amino acids. Germline-derived CDR1 and CDR2 are MNHEY and SMNVEV (reference sequence). The J segment lost 1 base and the V segment lost 6 bases, leaving 2 bases of the junction unmatched. The CDR3 is CASSGQGSYEQYF. The CDR3, as DNA: TGTGCCAGCAGCGGACAGGGATCCTACGAGCAGTACTTC.

The DNA of the CDR3 is TGTGCCAGTAATGGGAGACAGGGGGATGAAAAACTGTTTTTT. Protein: CASNGRQGDEKLFF. The chain couples TRBV19 to TRBJ1-4; TRBD1 aligns across 9 bases. This CDR3 contains 14 residues. Per the germline V gene, CDR1 is LNHDA and CDR2 is SQIVND (reference sequence). V shed 7 bases, J shed 6 bases, and the junction held 6 bases outside the gene matches.

The chain couples TRBV5-5 to TRBJ2-5, with 7 bases aligning to TRBD1. Germline CDR1 is SGHKS and CDR2 is YYEKEE (reference sequence). Trimming took 4 bases from V and 1 from J; bases not matched to a gene: 4. The CDR3 totals 14 residues. The DNA for the CDR3 is TGTGCCAGCAGCACCAGGACAGGCCAAGAGACCCAGTACTTC. It yields the protein CASSTRTGQETQYF.

The V gene is TRBV18, the J gene TRBJ2-7; TRBD2 matches at 8 bases. CDR3 length: 14 residues. Germline V gene data show CDR1 as KGHSH and CDR2 as LQKENI. The V and J ends lost 4 bases and 5 bases, in that order; junction bases with no gene match: 7. The CDR3 region is CASSLDGRANEQYF. CDR3 nucleotides: TGTGCCAGCTCACTGGACGGGAGGGCCAACGAGCAGTACTTC.

This chain connects TRBV19 to TRBJ1-6; unclear D gene. CDR1 LNHDA and CDR2 SQIVND come from the germline V gene (reference sequence). This CDR3 contains 14 residues. The V gene lost 10 bases and the J gene lost 7 bases, with 17 bases spanning the gap. DNA for the CDR3: TGTGCCACCAACAGTGCCCTACGGAATTCACCCCTCCACTTT. It specifies CATNSALRNSPLHF. The entire variable domain, with the rest obtained from reference TRBV19 and TRBJ1-6, is as follows: DGGITQSPKYLFRKEGQNVTLSCEQNLNHDAMYWYRQDPGQGLRLIYYSQIVNDFQKGDIAEGYSVSREKKESFPLTVTSAQKNPTAFYLCATNSALRNSPLHFGNGTRLTVT.

The CDR3 spells CASSAGGTTNEKLFF. The CDR3 DNA reads TGTGCCAGCAGCGCGGGAGGAACAACTAATGAAAAACTGTTTTTT. The chain employs TRBV9 and TRBJ1-4; D remains ambiguous. V lost 3 bases to trimming and J lost 0 bases, with 9 bases between them. This CDR3 region has 15 residues. Germline-derived CDR1 and CDR2 are SGDLS and YYNGEE.

V is TRBV30 and J is TRBJ1-4, with D possibly TRBD1 on 6 matching bases. Trimming stripped 3 bases from V and 3 bases from J, with 11 bases between. The CDR3 is 14 amino acids. The germline CDR1 and CDR2 sequences are GTSNPN and SVGIG (reference sequence). The CDR3, as DNA: TGTGCCTGGAGGATAGGGGGGGCTAATGAAAAACTGTTTTTT. Protein sequence: CAWRIGGANEKLFF. The full variable domain, rest sourced from reference TRBV30 and TRBJ1-4, is SQTIHQWPATLVQPVGSPLSLECTVEGTSNPNLYWYRQAAGRGLQLLFYSVGIGQISSEVPQNLSASRPQDRQFILSSKKLLLSDSGFYLCAWRIGGANEKLFFGSGTQLSVL.

The V call is TRBV28, the J call TRBJ2-7; D is perhaps TRBD2 (6 bases). This CDR3 region has 14 residues. The V gene's germline CDR1 is MDHEN and CDR2 SYDVKM. V lost 10 bases to trimming and J lost 3 bases, with 19 bases between them. CDR3 DNA: TGTGCCACTCAGAGGGCGGGAAGTTTCTACGAGCAGTACTTC. Its protein is CATQRAGSFYEQYF.

The J gene is TRBJ1-3, the V gene TRBV7-9; D not resolved. This CDR3 is 11 amino acids long. V gave up 6 bases and J gave up 2 bases, with 2 bases separating them. Germline CDR1 SEHNR, CDR2 FQNEAQ (reference sequence). Here the CDR3 DNA reads TGTGCCAGCAGTACTGGAAACACCATATATTTT. Encoded protein: CASSTGNTIYF.

J is TRBJ2-3 and V is TRBV4-1, with 7 nucleotides matching TRBD2. Germline V gives CDR1 MGHRA, CDR2 YSYEKL. J was trimmed by 4 bases and V by 3 bases; bases with no gene match: 10. The CDR3 covers 16 residues. This CDR3 reads CASSQFGAGVADTQYF. Here the CDR3 DNA reads TGCGCCAGCAGCCAGTTCGGTGCGGGAGTAGCAGATACGCAGTATTTT.

The V and J genes are TRBV27 and TRBJ2-7, with TRBD2 matching 10 bases. Germline-derived CDR1 and CDR2 are MNHEY and SMNVEV (reference sequence). CDR3 size: 15 residues. V shed 7 bases, J shed 2 bases, and the junction held 8 bases outside the gene matches. This CDR3 is CASTKLLAGTYEQYF. CDR3 nucleotides: TGTGCCAGCACCAAATTACTAGCGGGGACCTACGAGCAGTACTTC.

The chain is built from TRBV6-5 and TRBJ1-1, with D unclear. Germline values: CDR1 MNHEY, CDR2 SVGAGI. The CDR3 sequence is 15 residues long. Trimming left V 5 bases short and J 1 base short, with 14 bases between. CDR3 sequence reads: CASSHPQGANTEAFF. The CDR3 DNA reads as TGTGCCAGCAGTCACCCACAAGGAGCGAACACTGAAGCTTTCTTT.

The chain has TRBV9 and TRBJ2-2; D not resolved. There are 12 residues in the CDR3. V shed 5 bases and J shed 3 bases, with 5 bases lying between them. Germline V gene sequence: CDR1 SGDLS, CDR2 YYNGEE. Written as DNA, the CDR3 is TGTGCCAGCAGACGCGACACCGGGGAGCTGTTTTTT. Its protein product is CASRRDTGELFF.

CDR3 nucleotide sequence: TGTGCCGTCGATAGCGGGAGTAGTTATACGCAGTATTTT. Protein: CAVDSGSSYTQYF. This chain connects TRBV10-3 to TRBJ2-3; 9 bases are a match to TRBD2. Germline assignment: CDR1 ENHRY and CDR2 SYGVKD. This CDR3 comprises 13 residues. With V trimmed by 11 bases and J by 7 bases, 10 bases remained unmatched.

This rearrangement joins TRBV28 to TRBJ1-1; the D is unclear. There are 17 residues in the CDR3. Trimming took 3 bases from V and 1 from J, leaving 18 bases between them. Germline CDR1 MDHEN, CDR2 SYDVKM. The DNA for the CDR3 is TGTGCCAGCAGTTTCGGTACAGATCGCTCATGGAACACTGAAGCTTTCTTT. It codes for CASSFGTDRSWNTEAFF.

The chain joins TRBV19 to TRBJ1-1; D remains ambiguous. Looked up from germline, CDR1 is LNHDA and CDR2 is SQIVND (reference sequence). Trimming stripped 3 bases from V and 5 bases from J, with 10 bases between. The length of the CDR3 is 13 residues. CDR3 DNA sequence: TGTGCCAGTAGTATTAGTCGGGGAACTGAAGCTTTCTTT. This sequence encodes CASSISRGTEAFF.

In regard to this clone: Other DNA sequences in this specimen translate into the identical CDR3. The genes are TRBV9 and TRBJ2-3, with D unresolved. The germline CDR1 and CDR2 sequences are SGDLS and YYNGEE. This CDR3 is 14 amino acids long. V shed 0 bases and J shed 0 bases, with 5 bases lying between them. The CDR3: CASSVAGSTDTQYF. The DNA for the CDR3 is TGTGCCAGCAGCGTAGCAGGCAGCACAGATACGCAGTATTTT.

The gene calls are TRBV29-1 and TRBJ2-3, with 7 bases that match TRBD1. The junction had 5 bases not matched to a gene; V was cut back by 6 bases and J by 5 bases. The CDR3 is 12 residues long. The germline V gene encodes CDR1 SQVTM and CDR2 ANQGSEA. The DNA for the CDR3 is TGCAGCGTACGTAGGACAGGAGATACGCAGTATTTT. Protein product: CSVRRTGDTQYF.

V and J are TRBV18 and TRBJ2-7; tentatively, D is TRBD2 (5 bases). CDR1 KGHSH and CDR2 LQKENI come from the germline V gene. This CDR3 region has 12 residues. Deletions cut 2 bases from V and 6 bases from J, with 8 bases between. CDR3 loop: CASSPGRVEQYF. CDR3 nucleotides: TGTGCCAGCTCACCAGGGAGAGTCGAGCAGTACTTC.

The rearrangement links TRBV28 to TRBJ1-4; 7 nucleotides agree with TRBD1. Trimming at V came to 1 base and at J to 0 bases, leaving 2 bases not matched to a gene. Germline loops: CDR1 MDHEN, CDR2 SYDVKM. CDR3 length: 16 residues. This CDR3 is CASSLYGTATNEKLFF. In DNA, the CDR3 is TGTGCCAGCAGTTTATACGGGACAGCAACTAATGAAAAACTGTTTTTT.

The chain recombines TRBV30 with TRBJ2-1; D may be TRBD2 (7 bases). This CDR3 is 16 amino acids long. V dropped 3 bases and J dropped 2 bases, with 17 bases sitting between them. Looked up from germline, CDR1 is GTSNPN and CDR2 is SVGIG (reference sequence). For the CDR3, the DNA is TGTGCCTGGAGATCCGGGGGCGGGAGCCCCTACAATGAGCAGTTCTTC. Its translation is CAWRSGGGSPYNEQFF. Variable domain in full (rest from reference TRBV30 and TRBJ2-1): SQTIHQWPATLVQPVGSPLSLECTVEGTSNPNLYWYRQAAGRGLQLLFYSVGIGQISSEVPQNLSASRPQDRQFILSSKKLLLSDSGFYLCAWRSGGGSPYNEQFFGPGTRLTVL.

This chain uses TRBV4-1 with TRBJ2-1, with 9 positions matching TRBD2. The V gene end was trimmed by 4 bases and the J gene end by 5 bases; junction bases not matched to a gene: 6. The CDR3 covers 15 residues. Per the germline V gene, CDR1 is MGHRA and CDR2 is YSYEKL. CDR3 coding DNA: TGCGCCAGCAGCCTAGCGGGAGTATTTAACAATGAGCAGTTCTTC. Encoded protein: CASSLAGVFNNEQFF.

This sequence joins TRBV18 and TRBJ1-6, with a weak D call TRBD1 (5 bases). Trimming stripped 6 bases from V and 7 bases from J, with 10 bases between. The CDR3 extends over 13 amino acids. Germline V gives CDR1 KGHSH, CDR2 LQKENI. The CDR3 sequence is CASSTEGNSPLHF. The DNA for the CDR3 is TGTGCCAGCTCGACGGAGGGGAATTCACCCCTCCACTTT.